Below, one T cell receptor (beta chain) is given with its context. Beta-chain TCR CDR3 regions were amplified from RNA transcripts. The library came from an HTBI-primed first-round RT-PCR and a second-round multiplex PCR. TCRdb re-derived calls from the multiplex PCR reads in MiXCR, one entry per CDR3 protein. Here the sample spans about 400,000 distinct CDR3 sequences, roughly 14% being singletons. The sample belongs to a study of Graves' ophthalmopathy and Graves' hyperthyroidism. Germline loops: CDR1 MNHEY, CDR2 SVGAGI. The CDR3 consists of 14 residues. The V gene lost 1 base and the J gene lost 3 bases, with 9 bases spanning the gap.

This receptor was taken from a woman under 30 with stable Graves' hyperthyroidism. This sequence joins TRBV6-5 and TRBJ2-5; TRBD1 is a possible D gene (5 bases). Sequenced material: peripheral blood. CDR3: CASSYLTVEETQYF. CDR3 DNA: TGTGCCAGCAGTTACTTGACAGTCGAAGAGACCCAGTACTTC.